The 18 T cell receptor beta chains reported below all come from one sample, sequenced in a study of cytomegalovirus exposure and HLA in healthy donors. The study ran its PCR with 60 Vbeta and 13 Jbeta primers. Sequenced by immunoSEQ multiplex PCR; TCRdb stores in-frame clones only, minus some. The table lists about 190,000 clones, 60% to 85% of them singletons. Sequenced sample: PBMCs. Source of these receptors: a woman aged 18-35 years in good health and CMV-seronegative.

The gene calls are TRBV7-7 and TRBJ2-5; D not certain. This CDR3 comprises 12 residues. Germline CDR1 is SSHAT and CDR2 is FNYEAQ (reference sequence). Trimming removed 6 bases at V and 5 bases at J, with 10 bases between. In DNA, the CDR3 is TGTGCCAGCAGTCCCGGGTACGAGACCCAGTACTTC. This translates into CASSPGYETQYF.

The rearrangement links TRBV28 to TRBJ1-2; tentative D call: TRBD1 (6 bases). Germline-derived CDR1 and CDR2 are MDHEN and SYDVKM. The V end was cut by 6 bases, the J end by 2 bases, with 10 bases between. The CDR3 totals 13 residues. As DNA, the CDR3 is TGTGCCAGCAGCCAGGGGCTCAACTATGGCTACACCTTC. This codes for CASSQGLNYGYTF.

V and J are TRBV5-1 and TRBJ1-2; 7 bases fit TRBD1. Germline values: CDR1 SGHRS, CDR2 YFSETQ. The CDR3 runs 15 residues. The V gene end was trimmed by 1 base and the J gene end by 5 bases; junction bases not matched to a gene: 8. The CDR3 sequence is CASSLSATGVYGYTF. The DNA for the CDR3 is TGCGCCAGCAGCTTGTCCGCTACAGGGGTGTATGGCTACACCTTC.

CDR3 bases: TGTGCCAGTTCGGGAGGATACAATGAGCAGTTCTTC. As protein: CASSGGYNEQFF. The V gene is TRBV28, the J gene TRBJ2-1; 7 nucleotides match TRBD2. Germline V gene sequence: CDR1 MDHEN, CDR2 SYDVKM. This CDR3 region has 12 residues. V lost 9 bases to trimming and J lost 4 bases; unmatched junction nucleotides: 3.

The rearrangement uses TRBV5-1 and TRBJ2-7, with 7 nucleotides matching TRBD1. This CDR3 is built from 15 residues. The V gene's germline CDR1 is SGHRS and CDR2 YFSETQ. The J segment lost 1 base and the V segment lost 4 bases, leaving 8 bases of the junction unmatched. The CDR3 spells CASSPHDRASYEQYF. In nucleotides, the CDR3 is TGCGCCAGCAGCCCGCATGACAGGGCTTCCTACGAGCAGTACTTC.

To note about this clone: Sequence at one end of the junction differs from germline and may be a read error. The V call is TRBV7-9, the J call TRBJ2-7, with 9 bases aligning to TRBD1. Germline V gene lookup returns CDR1 SEHNR and CDR2 FQNEAQ (reference sequence). The CDR3 loop spans 15 amino acids. CDR3 coding DNA: TGTTCCAGCAGCCCATCCGGGACAGGGATTGACGAGCAGTACTTC. Translated: CSSSPSGTGIDEQYF. Full variable domain (rest looked up from reference TRBV7-9 and TRBJ2-7): DTGVSQNPRHKITKRGQNVTFRCDPISEHNRLYWYRQTLGQGPEFLTYFQNEAQLEKSRLLSDRFSAERPKGSFSTLEIQRTEQGDSAMYLCSSSPSGTGIDEQYFGPGTRLTVT.

This rearrangement joins TRBV7-9 to TRBJ1-1, with 9 bases aligning to TRBD1. With 6 bases clipped from V and 2 bases from J, the junction kept 10 bases outside the gene matches. This CDR3 has 16 amino acids. Germline V gene lookup returns CDR1 SEHNR and CDR2 FQNEAQ (reference sequence). The CDR3 DNA reads as TGTGCCAGCAGTTCGATGGACAGGGGCGCAAACACTGAAGCTTTCTTT. Protein sequence: CASSSMDRGANTEAFF.

This chain links TRBV7-3 with TRBJ2-4, with no clear D. CDR1 SGHTA and CDR2 FQGTGA come from the germline V gene. The CDR3 has 13 residues. The V end was cut by 5 bases, the J end by 8 bases, with 13 bases between. The DNA of the CDR3 is TGTGCCAGCAGCCGCGACACTCAGGACATTCAGTACTTC. Protein product: CASSRDTQDIQYF.

The gene calls are TRBV14 and TRBJ2-7; TRBD2 is a possible D gene (6 bases). The V gene's germline CDR1 is SGHDN and CDR2 FVKESK. The CDR3 has 15 residues. Between the trimmed V and J ends, which lost 1 base and 2 bases, there was a span of 12 bases. The CDR3 sequence: CASSQGLATTYEQYF. The CDR3, as DNA: TGTGCCAGCAGCCAAGGGCTAGCGACCACCTACGAGCAGTACTTC.

The table lists this clone with a few counts. The CDR3 region is CASSSRVDTGELFF. DNA for the CDR3: TGTGCCAGCAGTTCTCGGGTAGACACCGGGGAGCTGTTTTTT. The gene calls are TRBV6-1 and TRBJ2-2; the D is unclear. Germline V gene data show CDR1 as MNHNS and CDR2 as SASEGT. This CDR3 has 14 amino acids. Deletions cut 5 bases from V and 3 bases from J, with 10 bases between.

The J gene is TRBJ2-3, the V gene TRBV13; D unclear. CDR3 length equals 12 residues. Trimming pared 4 bases from V and 4 bases from J, leaving 6 bases between. The germline V gene encodes CDR1 PRHDT and CDR2 FYEKMQ (reference sequence). The chain's CDR3 is CASSSTADTQYF. Here the CDR3 DNA reads TGTGCCAGCAGCTCTACAGCAGATACGCAGTATTTT.

The J gene is TRBJ1-1, the V gene TRBV28; TRBD1 aligns across 9 bases. The CDR3 is 14 residues long. Losses at the gene ends were 2 bases for V and 6 bases for J; bases not matched to a gene: 4. CDR1 is MDHEN and CDR2 is SYDVKM in the germline V gene. The CDR3 sequence is CASSLNRGLSEAFF. As DNA, the CDR3 is TGTGCCAGCAGTTTAAACAGGGGGCTATCTGAAGCTTTCTTT.

The rearrangement joins TRBV5-4 to TRBJ1-1, with D hard to call. V lost 0 bases and J lost 7, with 19 bases in between. The CDR3 runs 16 residues. Germline V gene data show CDR1 as SGHNT and CDR2 as YYREEE (reference sequence). In DNA form, the CDR3 reads TGTGCCAGCAGCTTGGCCGCTTTACCGGGTGCCGGTGAAGCTTTCTTT. Encoded protein: CASSLAALPGAGEAFF. Variable domain in full (rest from reference TRBV5-4 and TRBJ1-1): ETGVTQSPTHLIKTRGQQVTLRCSSQSGHNTVSWYQQALGQGPQFIFQYYREEENGRGNFPPRFSGLQFPNYSSELNVNALELDDSALYLCASSLAALPGAGEAFFGQGTRLTVV.

V is TRBV6-5 and J is TRBJ2-7; 9 nucleotides match TRBD2. This CDR3 has 15 residues. The germline V gene encodes CDR1 MNHEY and CDR2 SVGAGI. Unmatched junction bases numbered 10, after V lost 9 bases and J lost 1 base. The CDR3 DNA is TGTGCCAGTCGGGTAGCGGGAGAGTGGTCCTACGAGCAGTACTTC. Translated: CASRVAGEWSYEQYF.

This chain links TRBV9 with TRBJ2-1; 9 bases are shared with TRBD1. Losses at the gene ends were 0 bases for V and 15 bases for J; bases not matched to a gene: 4. CDR1 is SGDLS, CDR2 YYNGEE, per germline. This CDR3 is 12 amino acids long. The DNA for the CDR3 is TGTGCCAGCAGCGTAGGTGGACAGGGGTTGTTCTTC. Its translation: CASSVGGQGLFF.

This clone turned up a few times. The chain recombines TRBV6-5 with TRBJ1-5; no clear D gene. V was trimmed by 5 bases and J by 2 bases, leaving 7 bases between them. This CDR3 is built from 13 residues. Per germline, CDR1 MNHEY and CDR2 SVGAGI. CDR3 residues: CASSRSGNQPQHF. CDR3 bases: TGTGCCAGCAGTCGGAGTGGCAATCAGCCCCAGCATTTT.

This chain links TRBV15 with TRBJ1-1; no definite D call. Germline V gene lookup returns CDR1 LNHNV and CDR2 YYDKDF (reference sequence). The CDR3 consists of 14 residues. Trimming left V 2 bases short and J 4 bases short, with 11 bases between. CDR3 amino acids: CATSRSRVGTEAFF. The CDR3 DNA is TGTGCCACCAGCAGATCGAGGGTTGGCACTGAAGCTTTCTTT. The full variable domain, with the rest looked up from reference TRBV15 and TRBJ1-1, is DAMVIQNPRYQVTQFGKPVTLSCSQTLNHNVMYWYQQKSSQAPKLLFHYYDKDFNNEADTPDNFQSRRPNTSFCFLDIRSPGLGDTAMYLCATSRSRVGTEAFFGQGTRLTVV.

The genes are TRBV28 and TRBJ1-5; D is perhaps TRBD1 (5 bases). The germline V gene encodes CDR1 MDHEN and CDR2 SYDVKM. CDR3 length: 13 amino acids. The V end was cut by 4 bases, the J end by 7 bases, with 11 bases between. The chain's CDR3 is CASSSRVGQPQHF. The CDR3 nucleotides read TGTGCCAGCAGTTCCAGGGTGGGGCAGCCCCAGCATTTT.